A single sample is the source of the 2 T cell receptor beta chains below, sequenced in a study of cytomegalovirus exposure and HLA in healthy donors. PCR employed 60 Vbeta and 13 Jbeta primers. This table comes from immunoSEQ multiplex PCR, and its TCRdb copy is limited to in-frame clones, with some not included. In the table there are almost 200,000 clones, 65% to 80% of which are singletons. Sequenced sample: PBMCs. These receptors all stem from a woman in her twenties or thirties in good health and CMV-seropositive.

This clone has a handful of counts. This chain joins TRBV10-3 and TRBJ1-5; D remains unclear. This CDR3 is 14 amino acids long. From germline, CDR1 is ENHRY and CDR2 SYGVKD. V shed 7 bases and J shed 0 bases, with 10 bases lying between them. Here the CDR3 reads CAIMRSYSNQPQHF. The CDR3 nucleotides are TGTGCCATCATGAGGTCATATAGCAATCAGCCCCAGCATTTT.

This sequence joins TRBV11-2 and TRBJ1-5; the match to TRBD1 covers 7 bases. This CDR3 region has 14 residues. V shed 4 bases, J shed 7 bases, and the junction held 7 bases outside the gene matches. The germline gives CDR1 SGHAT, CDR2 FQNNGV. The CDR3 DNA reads TGTGCCAGCAGCTCCGTCCGACAGGGACAGCCCCAGCATTTT. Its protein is CASSSVRQGQPQHF.